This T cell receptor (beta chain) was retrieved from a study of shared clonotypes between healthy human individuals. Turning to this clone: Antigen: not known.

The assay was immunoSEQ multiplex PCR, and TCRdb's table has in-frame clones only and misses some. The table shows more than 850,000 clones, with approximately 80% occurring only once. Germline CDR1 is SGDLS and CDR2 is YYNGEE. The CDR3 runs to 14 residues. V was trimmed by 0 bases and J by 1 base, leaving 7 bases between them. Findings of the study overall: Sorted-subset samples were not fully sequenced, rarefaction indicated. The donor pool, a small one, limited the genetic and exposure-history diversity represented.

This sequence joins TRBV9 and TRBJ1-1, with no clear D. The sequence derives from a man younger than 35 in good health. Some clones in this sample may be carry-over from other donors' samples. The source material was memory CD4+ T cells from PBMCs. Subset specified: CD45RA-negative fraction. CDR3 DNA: TGTGCCAGCAGCGTAGTAGTTAGGAACACTGAAGCTTTCTTT. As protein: CASSVVVRNTEAFF.